One sample yielded the 15 T cell receptor beta chains listed below, sequenced in a study of T-cell reconstitution after alpha-beta-depleted transplantation in children. TCRbeta library preparation incorporated unique molecular identifiers. TCRdb redid the calling of the PCR reads with MiXCR, one entry per CDR3 protein. Of 180,000 or so distinct CDR3 sequences listed, 5.5% to 7% are singletons. This material consisted of PBMCs, taken before TCRalphabeta/CD19-depleted stem cell transplant. The receptors were gathered from a girl less than two years old with combined immunodeficiency, due to receive a stem cell transplant.

This clonotype was seen many times. This chain uses TRBV11-2 with TRBJ2-3, with D uncertain. The CDR3 totals 15 residues. Per the germline V gene, CDR1 is SGHAT and CDR2 is FQNNGV. The V and J ends lost 1 base and 0 bases respectively, with 8 bases between them. This CDR3 reads CASSLVAASTDTQYF. For the CDR3, the DNA is TGTGCCAGCAGCTTAGTGGCTGCTAGCACAGATACGCAGTATTTT.

The sample holds many counts of this clonotype. CDR3 in amino acids: CSVWGKGYNEQFF. CDR3 sequence (DNA): TGCAGCGTATGGGGCAAGGGCTACAATGAGCAGTTCTTC. The chain employs TRBV29-1 and TRBJ2-1; TRBD1 might be the D (5 bases). V was pared by 6 bases and J by 3 bases, with 12 bases between. Germline loops: CDR1 SQVTM, CDR2 ANQGSEA. The length of the CDR3 is 13 residues.

This clonotype showed up many times. J is TRBJ2-2 and V is TRBV9; D uncertain. CDR1 is SGDLS and CDR2 is YYNGEE in the germline V gene. The ends were cut back, 3 bases at V and 4 bases at J, with 13 bases in the middle. The CDR3 extends over 15 amino acids. CDR3 sequence: CASSADVPTTGELFF. CDR3 sequence (DNA): TGTGCCAGCAGCGCGGACGTACCAACCACCGGGGAGCTGTTTTTT.

This clonotype was detected ten times or more. V is TRBV20-1 and J is TRBJ2-1; D remains ambiguous. The V gene's germline CDR1 is DFQATT and CDR2 SNEGSKA (reference sequence). The CDR3 length is 14 residues. With 0 bases removed from V and 9 bases from J, the gap between germline ends came to 15 bases. The CDR3 here is CSARESAAVGEQFF. Written as DNA, the CDR3 is TGCAGTGCTAGAGAGTCGGCGGCCGTCGGTGAGCAGTTCTTC.

This clonotype was picked up many times. This chain links TRBV5-1 with TRBJ2-4; 8 bases agree with TRBD1. In germline, CDR1 is SGHRS, CDR2 YFSETQ. J was trimmed by 4 bases and V by 6 bases; bases with no gene match: 12. CDR3 length: 16 amino acids. DNA for the CDR3: TGCGCCAGCACCAGAGGCCAGGGGGCTTTGAAAAACATTCAGTACTTC. Translation: CASTRGQGALKNIQYF.

This clonotype was counted ten times or more. The chain employs TRBV7-6 and TRBJ1-1; no reliable D call. The CDR3 spans 12 residues. Germline CDR1 SGHVS, CDR2 FNYEAQ. Trimming took 2 bases from V and 10 from J, leaving 11 bases between them. The CDR3 loop is CASSLPPGGAFF. The CDR3 coding sequence is TGTGCCAGCAGCTTACCTCCGGGCGGAGCTTTCTTT. Filled out from reference TRBV7-6 and TRBJ1-1, the complete variable domain reads GAGVSQSPRYKVTKRGQDVALRCDPISGHVSLYWYRQALGQGPEFLTYFNYEAQQDKSGLPNDRFSAERPEGSISTLTIQRTEQRDSAMYRCASSLPPGGAFFGQGTRLTVV.

This clonotype was detected a few times. The chain is built from TRBV7-2 and TRBJ2-7, with unresolved D. The CDR3 totals 14 residues. The V gene's germline CDR1 is SGHTA and CDR2 FQGNSA. Trimming removed 5 bases at V and 4 bases at J, with 15 bases between. CDR3 in DNA: TGTGCCAGCAGCCCTTACCTCGGACCGTACGAGCAGTACTTC. As protein: CASSPYLGPYEQYF.

This clonotype has ten or more counts. This rearrangement joins TRBV7-2 to TRBJ2-7; 10 bases agree with TRBD1. Losses at the gene ends were 7 bases for V and 2 bases for J; bases not matched to a gene: 5. The CDR3 length is 14 residues. Germline values: CDR1 SGHTA, CDR2 FQGNSA. The CDR3 region is CASNSGQGTYEQYF. The CDR3 DNA follows: TGTGCCAGCAACTCGGGACAGGGGACCTACGAGCAGTACTTC.

This chain connects TRBV3-1 to TRBJ2-3; the D gene is possibly TRBD2 (6 bases). Germline V lookup: CDR1 LGHDT, CDR2 YNNKEL (reference sequence). V lost 11 bases, J lost 3 bases, and 33 bases lay in between. This CDR3 is 19 amino acids long. The CDR3 spells CAFCSPGVSGMGRTDTQYF. In DNA, the CDR3 is TGTGCCTTCTGTTCCCCGGGGGTTAGCGGAATGGGGAGGACAGATACGCAGTATTTT.

Ten or more counts support this clonotype. The CDR3 coding sequence is TGTGCCAGCAGTTTATCGCTGGAACAGACCCAGTACTTC. Its protein product is CASSLSLEQTQYF. The rearrangement links TRBV12-3 or TRBV12-4 to TRBJ2-5; D gene uncertain. CDR3 length equals 13 residues. V lost 2 bases and J 6 bases, leaving 10 bases between the germline ends.

This clonotype was recorded at least ten times. The chain couples TRBV29-1 to TRBJ2-2; TRBD1 might be the D (5 bases). Germline V gives CDR1 SQVTM, CDR2 ANQGSEA. Trimming cost V 6 bases and J 7 bases, with 9 bases left between them. This CDR3 is 11 amino acids long. CDR3 bases: TGCAGCGTATTCAGGGTCGGGGAGCTGTTTTTT. This translates into CSVFRVGELFF.

This clonotype was detected ten times or more. The genes are TRBV6-5 and TRBJ1-5; D may be TRBD1 (5 bases). There are 17 residues in the CDR3. CDR1 and CDR2 from the germline V gene are MNHEY and SVGAGI. Trimming left V 2 bases short and J 7 bases short, with 21 bases between. This CDR3 is CASSYQFVDSRRQPQHF. The DNA of the CDR3 is TGTGCCAGCAGTTACCAATTTGTAGACAGTAGAAGACAGCCCCAGCATTTT.

The table lists this clonotype with many counts. The CDR3 DNA is TGTGCCAGCAGCCAAGAATACGGGACACCACAAGAGACCCAGTACTTC. Protein: CASSQEYGTPQETQYF. The chain carries TRBV7-2 and TRBJ2-5, with D maybe TRBD1 (6 bases). Germline V gene data show CDR1 as SGHTA and CDR2 as FQGNSA. Trimming cost V 5 bases and J 2 bases, with 18 bases left between them. The CDR3 contains 16 residues.

This clonotype was counted many times. The rearrangement links TRBV20-1 to TRBJ1-6; 7 bases fit TRBD1. V lost 5 bases and J lost 6; bases outside the gene matches: 13. Per germline, CDR1 DFQATT and CDR2 SNEGSKA (reference sequence). The CDR3 covers 16 residues. The CDR3 sequence is CSAFRTGLSFNSPLHF. The DNA of the CDR3 is TGCAGTGCTTTCCGGACAGGATTAAGCTTTAATTCACCCCTCCACTTT.

This clonotype has at least ten counts. The chain is built from TRBV11-2 and TRBJ2-7; maybe TRBD1 (6 bases). CDR1 is SGHAT, CDR2 FQNNGV, per germline. The V end was cut by 2 bases, the J end by 0 bases, with 11 bases between. CDR3 length equals 15 residues. The CDR3 DNA reads as TGTGCCAGCAGCTTACCTTGGACAGACTCCTACGAGCAGTACTTC. This codes for CASSLPWTDSYEQYF.